Listed below are T cell receptor beta chains from one sample, sequenced in a study of cytomegalovirus exposure and HLA in healthy donors. The protocol was immunoSEQ multiplex PCR, while the TCRdb copy is restricted to in-frame clones and leaves out a portion. The data hold 130,000 or so clones, with 81% observed a single time. What was sequenced was PBMCs. The receptors were sampled from a woman aged 40 to 50 in good health and CMV-seronegative. Both conserved end residues are trimmed from each CDR3. D genes are given only for firm matches.

v_call,cdr3_length,j_call,d_call,cdr3_aa
TRBV13,11,TRBJ2-7,TRBD2,ASRGVSSYEQY
TRBV2,13,TRBJ1-2,TRBD1,ASRETGGLDYGYT
TRBV5-1,13,TRBJ2-3,TRBD1,ASSSHRGQPDTQY
TRBV18,14,TRBJ2-7,-,ASSPPTGLVSYEQY
TRBV6-1,10,TRBJ2-7,TRBD1,ASRGDSYEQY
TRBV5-4,11,TRBJ1-2,TRBD1,ASSEGQVSGYT
TRBV14,14,TRBJ2-5,TRBD1,ASSQLTGGAGETQY
TRBV6-6,14,TRBJ2-3,TRBD2,ASSYPGTSGTDTQY
TRBV11-2,8,-,-,ASSSLEQY
TRBV6-5,11,TRBJ1-2,-,ASSLRADYGYT
TRBV30,11,TRBJ1-2,-,AWSVEGIYGYT
TRBV11-3,13,TRBJ2-5,-,ASSFGRASQETQY
TRBV2,13,TRBJ1-6,-,ASTDLQGLNSPLH
TRBV7-3,12,TRBJ2-1,-,ASAVGQSHNEQF
TRBV7-9,11,TRBJ1-2,-,ASSPGLAEGYT
TRBV6-1,14,TRBJ2-7,-,ASSESVSSGPYEQY
TRBV4-1,14,TRBJ1-2,-,ASSQDSPGLKYGYT
TRBV29-1,12,TRBJ2-3,-,SYKIRVSTDTQY
TRBV4-1,13,TRBJ1-2,-,ASSQVGGINYGYT
TRBV25-1,13,TRBJ2-3,TRBD2,ASSDLAGGADTQY
TRBV7-6,13,TRBJ1-2,-,ASTSQGAPIYGYT
TRBV4-3,18,TRBJ2-2,TRBD2,ASSQDRGLAGVIDTGELF
TRBV6-1,12,TRBJ1-6,-,ASSEMAGQSPLH
TRBV5-4,11,TRBJ2-2,-,ASSLVEGGELF
TRBV7-8,18,TRBJ2-1,TRBD2,ASSLVGGLAGGLSYNEQF
TRBV5-4,15,TRBJ2-7,TRBD2,ASSLRGAGLARDEQY
TRBV5-1,14,TRBJ2-1,TRBD2,ASSETPGGTNNEQF
TRBV21-1,15,TRBJ2-2,-,ASSKVGGAVWTGELF
TRBV5-1,13,TRBJ1-2,TRBD1,ASSSRTGGDYGYT
TRBV19,15,TRBJ2-7,TRBD2,ASSIAVSGLADYEQY
TRBV7-2,13,TRBJ2-2,-,ASSEQGTHTGELF
TRBV15,14,TRBJ2-7,-,ATSRDKWGGADEQY